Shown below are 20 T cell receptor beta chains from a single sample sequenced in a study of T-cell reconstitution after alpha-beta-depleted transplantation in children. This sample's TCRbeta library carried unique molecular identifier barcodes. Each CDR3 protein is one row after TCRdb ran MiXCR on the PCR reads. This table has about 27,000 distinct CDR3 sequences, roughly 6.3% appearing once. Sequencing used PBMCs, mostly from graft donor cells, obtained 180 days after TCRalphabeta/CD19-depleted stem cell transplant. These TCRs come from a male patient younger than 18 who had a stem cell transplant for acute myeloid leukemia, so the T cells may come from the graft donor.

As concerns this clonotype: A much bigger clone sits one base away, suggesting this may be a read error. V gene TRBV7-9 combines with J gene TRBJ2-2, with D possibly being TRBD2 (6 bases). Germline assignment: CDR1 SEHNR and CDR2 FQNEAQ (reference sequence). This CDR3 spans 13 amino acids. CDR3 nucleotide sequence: TGTGCCAGCGCCGGAGGGGTCACCTGGGAGCTGTTTTTT. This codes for CASAGGVTWELFF.

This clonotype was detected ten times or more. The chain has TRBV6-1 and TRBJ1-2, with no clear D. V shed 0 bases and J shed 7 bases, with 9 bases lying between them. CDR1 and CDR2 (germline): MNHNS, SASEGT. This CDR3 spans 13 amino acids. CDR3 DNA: TGTGCCAGCAGTGAAGCGCGGCAGTTTGGCTACACCTTC. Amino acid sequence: CASSEARQFGYTF.

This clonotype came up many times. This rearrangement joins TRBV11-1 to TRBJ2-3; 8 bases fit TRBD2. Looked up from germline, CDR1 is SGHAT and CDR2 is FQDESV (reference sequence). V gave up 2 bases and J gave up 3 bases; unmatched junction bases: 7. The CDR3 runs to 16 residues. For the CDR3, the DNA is TGTGCCAGCAGCTTATCCGTCGGGGGGGGGACAGATACGCAGTATTTT. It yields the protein CASSLSVGGGTDTQYF.

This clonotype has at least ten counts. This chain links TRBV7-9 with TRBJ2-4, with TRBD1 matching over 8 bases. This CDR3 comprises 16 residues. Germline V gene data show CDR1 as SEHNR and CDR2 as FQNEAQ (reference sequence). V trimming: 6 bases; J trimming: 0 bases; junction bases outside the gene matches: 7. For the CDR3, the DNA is TGTGCCAGCAGGATGACAGGGGATCTAGCCAAAAACATTCAGTACTTC. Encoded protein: CASRMTGDLAKNIQYF. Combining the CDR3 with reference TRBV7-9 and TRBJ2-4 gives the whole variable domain DTGVSQNPRHKITKRGQNVTFRCDPISEHNRLYWYRQTLGQGPEFLTYFQNEAQLEKSRLLSDRFSAERPKGSFSTLEIQRTEQGDSAMYLCASRMTGDLAKNIQYFGAGTRLSVL.

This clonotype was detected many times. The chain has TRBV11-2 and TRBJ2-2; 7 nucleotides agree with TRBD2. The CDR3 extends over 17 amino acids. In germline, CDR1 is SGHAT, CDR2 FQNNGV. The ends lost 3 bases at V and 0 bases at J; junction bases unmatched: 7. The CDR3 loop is CASSFPGEGTNTGELFF. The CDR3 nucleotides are TGTGCCAGCAGCTTTCCGGGGGAGGGGACGAACACCGGGGAGCTGTTTTTT.

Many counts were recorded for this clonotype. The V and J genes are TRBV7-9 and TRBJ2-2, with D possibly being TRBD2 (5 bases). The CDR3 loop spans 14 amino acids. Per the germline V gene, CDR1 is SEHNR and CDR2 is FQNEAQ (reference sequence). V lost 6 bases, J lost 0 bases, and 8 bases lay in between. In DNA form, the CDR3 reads TGTGCCAGCAGGGGAGTAGCGAACACCGGGGAGCTGTTTTTT. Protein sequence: CASRGVANTGELFF.

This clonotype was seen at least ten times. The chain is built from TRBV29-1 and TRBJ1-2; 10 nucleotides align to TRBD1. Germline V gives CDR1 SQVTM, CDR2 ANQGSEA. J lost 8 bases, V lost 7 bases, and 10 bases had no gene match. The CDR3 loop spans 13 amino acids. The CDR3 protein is CSAGLDRGGGYTF. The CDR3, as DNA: TGCAGCGCCGGCCTGGACAGGGGGGGAGGCTACACCTTC.

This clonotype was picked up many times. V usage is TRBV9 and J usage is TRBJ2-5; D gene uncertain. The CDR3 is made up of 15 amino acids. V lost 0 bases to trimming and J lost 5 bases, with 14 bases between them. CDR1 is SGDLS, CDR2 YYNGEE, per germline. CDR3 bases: TGTGCCAGCAGCGTAGCTCCGAACTATATGGAGACCCAGTACTTC. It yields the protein CASSVAPNYMETQYF.

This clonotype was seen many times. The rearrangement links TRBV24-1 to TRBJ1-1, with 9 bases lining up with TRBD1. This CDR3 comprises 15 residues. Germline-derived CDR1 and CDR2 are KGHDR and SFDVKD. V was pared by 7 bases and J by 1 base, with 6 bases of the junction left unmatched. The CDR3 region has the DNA TGTGCCACCAGCAAGACAGGGGGTCCGAACACTGAAGCTTTCTTT. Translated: CATSKTGGPNTEAFF.

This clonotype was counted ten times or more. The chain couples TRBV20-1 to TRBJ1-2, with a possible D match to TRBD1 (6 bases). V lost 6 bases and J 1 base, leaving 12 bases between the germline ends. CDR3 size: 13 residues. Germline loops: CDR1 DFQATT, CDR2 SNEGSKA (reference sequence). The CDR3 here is CSATDRINYGYTF. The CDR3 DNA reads TGCAGTGCCACCGACAGGATTAACTATGGCTACACCTTC.

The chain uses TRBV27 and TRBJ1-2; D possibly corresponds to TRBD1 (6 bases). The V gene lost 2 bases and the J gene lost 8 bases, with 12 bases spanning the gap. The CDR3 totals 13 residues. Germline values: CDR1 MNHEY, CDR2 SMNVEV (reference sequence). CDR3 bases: TGTGCCAGCAGTTTAGCACAGGGATGGGGCTACACCTTC. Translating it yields CASSLAQGWGYTF.

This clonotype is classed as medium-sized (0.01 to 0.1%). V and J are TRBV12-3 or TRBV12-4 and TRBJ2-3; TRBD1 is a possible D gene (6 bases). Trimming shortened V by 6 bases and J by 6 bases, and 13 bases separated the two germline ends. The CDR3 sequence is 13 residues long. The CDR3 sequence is CASRTTGFDTQYF. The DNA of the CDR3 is TGTGCCAGCAGAACCACAGGGTTTGATACGCAGTATTTT.

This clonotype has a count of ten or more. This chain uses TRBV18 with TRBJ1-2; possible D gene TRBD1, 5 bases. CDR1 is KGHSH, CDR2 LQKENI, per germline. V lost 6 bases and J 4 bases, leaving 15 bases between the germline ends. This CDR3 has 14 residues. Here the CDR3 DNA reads TGTGCCAGCTCGGTTGGAAATCAGGGCTATGGCTACACCTTC. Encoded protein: CASSVGNQGYGYTF.

CDR3 residues: CAMGSGTGGYYEQYF. The CDR3 DNA follows: TGTGCCATGGGCTCCGGGACAGGGGGATACTACGAGCAGTACTTC. The rearrangement joins TRBV13 to TRBJ2-7, with 11 nucleotides matching TRBD1. The V segment lost 10 bases and the J segment 3 bases; nucleotides outside the gene matches: 11. Germline-derived CDR1 and CDR2 are PRHDT and FYEKMQ (reference sequence). The CDR3 has 15 residues.

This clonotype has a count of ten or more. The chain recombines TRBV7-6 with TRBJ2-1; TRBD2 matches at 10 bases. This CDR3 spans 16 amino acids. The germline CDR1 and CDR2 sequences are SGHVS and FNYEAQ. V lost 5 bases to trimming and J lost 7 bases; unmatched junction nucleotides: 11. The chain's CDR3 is CASSRQLAGESNEQFF. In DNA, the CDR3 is TGTGCCAGCAGCCGACAGCTAGCGGGAGAATCGAATGAGCAGTTCTTC.

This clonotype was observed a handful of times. In DNA form, the CDR3 reads TGCGCCAGCAGCTTGGCACTCTACAATGAGCAGTTCTTC. Translation gives CASSLALYNEQFF. The J gene is TRBJ2-1, the V gene TRBV5-1; D is ambiguous. This CDR3 has 13 amino acids. V was pared by 0 bases and J by 3 bases, with 4 bases between. Germline values: CDR1 SGHRS, CDR2 YFSETQ.

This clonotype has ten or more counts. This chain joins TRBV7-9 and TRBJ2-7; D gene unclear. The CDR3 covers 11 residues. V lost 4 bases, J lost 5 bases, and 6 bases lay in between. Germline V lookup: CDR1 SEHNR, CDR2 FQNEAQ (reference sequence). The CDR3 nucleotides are TGTGCCAGCAGCTCGGTGGACGAGCAGTACTTC. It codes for CASSSVDEQYF.

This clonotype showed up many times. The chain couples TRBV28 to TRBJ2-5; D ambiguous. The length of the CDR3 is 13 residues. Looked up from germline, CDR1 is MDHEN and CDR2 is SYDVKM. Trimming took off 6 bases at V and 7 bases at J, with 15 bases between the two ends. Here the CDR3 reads CASRTPGPGTQYF. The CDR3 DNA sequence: TGTGCCAGCAGAACACCAGGTCCGGGGACCCAGTACTTC.

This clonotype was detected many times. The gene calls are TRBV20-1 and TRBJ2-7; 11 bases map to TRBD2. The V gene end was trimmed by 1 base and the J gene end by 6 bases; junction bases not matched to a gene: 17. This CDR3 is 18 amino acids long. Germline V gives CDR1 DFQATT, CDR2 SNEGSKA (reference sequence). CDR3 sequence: CSARGMGLAGGRRAEQYF. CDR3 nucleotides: TGCAGTGCTAGAGGCATGGGATTAGCGGGAGGGCGGAGGGCCGAGCAGTACTTC.

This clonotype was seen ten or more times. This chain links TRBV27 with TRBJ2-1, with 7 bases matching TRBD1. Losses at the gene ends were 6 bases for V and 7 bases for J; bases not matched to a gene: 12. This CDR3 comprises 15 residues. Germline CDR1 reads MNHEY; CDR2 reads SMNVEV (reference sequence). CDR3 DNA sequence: TGTGCCAGCAGGCCTAAGATCGACAGGGAAAATGAGCAGTTCTTC. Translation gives CASRPKIDRENEQFF.